Shown below are 15 T cell receptor beta chains from a single sample sequenced in a study of blood T cell repertoires in COVID-19. Data came from immunoSEQ multiplex PCR; TCRdb stores just in-frame clones and leaves some out. The sample records roughly 410,000 clones, 87% being singletons. Sequencing was carried out using peripheral blood. These receptors were obtained from a woman aged 55-70 years with COVID-19, enrolled during active disease.

The V gene is TRBV18, the J gene TRBJ2-7; possibly TRBD1 for D (5 bases). V was shortened by 2 bases and J by 3 bases, with 17 bases between the two germline ends. CDR1 is KGHSH and CDR2 is LQKENI in the germline V gene. This CDR3 has 16 amino acids. As DNA, the CDR3 is TGTGCCAGCTCACCAACTGACAGTAATGCTATCTACGAGCAGTACTTC. Translating gives CASSPTDSNAIYEQYF. The entire variable domain, with the rest obtained from reference TRBV18 and TRBJ2-7, is as follows: NAGVMQNPRHLVRRRGQEARLRCSPMKGHSHVYWYRQLPEEGLKFMVYLQKENIIDESGMPKERFSAEFPKEGPSILRIQQVVRGDSAAYFCASSPTDSNAIYEQYFGPGTRLTVT.

This chain uses TRBV5-1 with TRBJ2-7; TRBD1 agrees at 8 bases. CDR3 size: 15 residues. CDR1 is SGHRS, CDR2 YFSETQ, per germline. Trimming removed 0 bases from V and 1 base from J; junction bases left unmatched: 3. The CDR3: CASSLGTGISYEQYF. CDR3 coding DNA: TGCGCCAGCAGCTTGGGGACAGGGATATCCTACGAGCAGTACTTC.

The CDR3 nucleotides are TGTGCCTGGAGTGAAGGGGGCTCAAACTATGGCTACACCTTC. Translation gives CAWSEGGSNYGYTF. The chain recombines TRBV30 with TRBJ1-2; 7 bases line up with TRBD1. The CDR3 has 14 amino acids. Per germline, CDR1 GTSNPN and CDR2 SVGIG (reference sequence). Trimming took 1 base from V and 2 from J; bases not matched to a gene: 4.

This chain joins TRBV18 and TRBJ1-1; 7 bases map to TRBD1. V shed 8 bases, J shed 1 base, and the junction held 7 bases outside the gene matches. Germline V gene lookup returns CDR1 KGHSH and CDR2 LQKENI. This CDR3 has 14 residues. CDR3 loop: CASREGQQNTEAFF. In nucleotides, the CDR3 is TGTGCCAGCAGAGAGGGACAGCAGAACACTGAAGCTTTCTTT. Filled out from reference TRBV18 and TRBJ1-1, the complete variable domain reads NAGVMQNPRHLVRRRGQEARLRCSPMKGHSHVYWYRQLPEEGLKFMVYLQKENIIDESGMPKERFSAEFPKEGPSILRIQQVVRGDSAAYFCASREGQQNTEAFFGQGTRLTVV.

CDR3 amino acids: CASSEEGQGASPLHF. The CDR3 nucleotides read TGTGCCAGCAGCGAGGAGGGACAGGGGGCGTCACCCCTCCACTTT. This chain links TRBV9 with TRBJ1-6, with 12 bases lining up with TRBD1. V lost 3 bases and J lost 10; bases outside the gene matches: 5. CDR1 is SGDLS and CDR2 is YYNGEE in the germline V gene. The CDR3 is 15 residues long.

The genes are TRBV12-5 and TRBJ2-3; 11 nucleotides align to TRBD2. V was clipped by 5 bases and J by 4 bases; unmatched bases: 8. The CDR3 covers 16 residues. Germline lookup yields CDR1 LGHNT and CDR2 FRNRAP. The CDR3, as DNA: TGTGCTAGTGGTGCACTAGCGGGGGATCACCCAGATACGCAGTATTTT. This sequence encodes CASGALAGDHPDTQYF.

CDR3 DNA sequence: TGTGCCTGGAACCGCGCGGGGTATCCCCACGAGCAGTACTTC. Its protein is CAWNRAGYPHEQYF. This rearrangement joins TRBV30 to TRBJ2-7; D perhaps matches TRBD2 (6 bases). Germline V lookup: CDR1 GTSNPN, CDR2 SVGIG (reference sequence). This CDR3 has 14 amino acids. Trimming shortened V by 4 bases and J by 5 bases, and 18 bases separated the two germline ends. Together with reference TRBV30 and TRBJ2-7, the CDR3 gives the full variable domain: SQTIHQWPATLVQPVGSPLSLECTVEGTSNPNLYWYRQAAGRGLQLLFYSVGIGQISSEVPQNLSASRPQDRQFILSSKKLLLSDSGFYLCAWNRAGYPHEQYFGPGTRLTVT.

This sequence joins TRBV28 and TRBJ2-7; TRBD1 matches at 11 bases. V shed 2 bases and J 7 bases; nucleotides not matched to a gene: 7. There are 15 residues in the CDR3. The germline gives CDR1 MDHEN, CDR2 SYDVKM. As DNA, the CDR3 is TGTGCCAGCAGTTTACCGGGGACAGGGGGTTATGAGCAGTACTTC. Protein product: CASSLPGTGGYEQYF. The entire variable domain, with the rest obtained from reference TRBV28 and TRBJ2-7, is as follows: DVKVTQSSRYLVKRTGEKVFLECVQDMDHENMFWYRQDPGLGLRLIYFSYDVKMKEKGDIPEGYSVSREKKERFSLILESASTNQTSMYLCASSLPGTGGYEQYFGPGTRLTVT.

CDR3 amino acids: CASSPTVPSGNTIYF. In DNA form, the CDR3 reads TGTGCCAGCTCACCTACAGTCCCCTCTGGAAACACCATATATTTT. The J gene is TRBJ1-3, the V gene TRBV18; D is unresolved. The CDR3 is made up of 15 amino acids. Germline values: CDR1 KGHSH, CDR2 LQKENI. V was clipped by 3 bases and J by 0 bases, with 9 bases between them.

The rearrangement uses TRBV7-2 and TRBJ1-6; possibly TRBD1 for D (6 bases). Germline V gene lookup returns CDR1 SGHTA and CDR2 FQGNSA. The CDR3 covers 15 residues. Trimming removed 5 bases from V and 10 bases from J, with 18 bases in between. The CDR3 DNA sequence: TGTGCCAGCAGCCCGTTTGGGGGAAGGGGGTCACCCCTCCACTTT. Its protein product is CASSPFGGRGSPLHF.

V gene TRBV19 combines with J gene TRBJ2-1; 8 nucleotides match TRBD2. The CDR3 runs 16 residues. The germline CDR1 and CDR2 sequences are LNHDA and SQIVND (reference sequence). The J segment lost 3 bases and the V segment lost 1 base, leaving 5 bases of the junction unmatched. In nucleotides, the CDR3 is TGTGCCAGTAGTATAGTTAAGCGGGGGAACTACAATGAGCAGTTCTTC. Protein product: CASSIVKRGNYNEQFF. Filled out from reference TRBV19 and TRBJ2-1, the complete variable domain reads DGGITQSPKYLFRKEGQNVTLSCEQNLNHDAMYWYRQDPGQGLRLIYYSQIVNDFQKGDIAEGYSVSREKKESFPLTVTSAQKNPTAFYLCASSIVKRGNYNEQFFGPGTRLTVL.

The rearrangement links TRBV14 to TRBJ1-4; 9 bases line up with TRBD1. CDR1 SGHDN and CDR2 FVKESK come from the germline V gene. V was clipped by 2 bases and J by 4 bases; unmatched bases: 8. This CDR3 region has 17 residues. This CDR3 reads CASSQLRSGQGNEKLFF. The DNA for the CDR3 is TGTGCCAGCAGCCAATTGCGGTCGGGACAGGGTAATGAAAAACTGTTTTTT. The full variable domain, its missing parts supplied by reference TRBV14 and TRBJ1-4, is EAGVTQFPSHSVIEKGQTVTLRCDPISGHDNLYWYRRVMGKEIKFLLHFVKESKQDESGMPNNRFLAERTGGTYSTLKVQPAELEDSGVYFCASSQLRSGQGNEKLFFGSGTQLSVL.

This clone was seen only once. The V and J genes are TRBV11-3 and TRBJ2-7; 7 bases match TRBD1. In germline, CDR1 is SGHNT, CDR2 YENEEA. V lost 5 bases and J lost 7; bases outside the gene matches: 8. CDR3 size: 13 residues. CDR3 nucleotide sequence: TGTGCCAGCAGCCCAGGACAGGCTCGGGAGCAGTACTTC. Amino acid sequence: CASSPGQAREQYF.

This chain joins TRBV5-1 and TRBJ2-5; D is perhaps TRBD1 (6 bases). The CDR3 covers 14 residues. V lost 0 bases and J lost 4, with 10 bases in between. From germline, CDR1 is SGHRS and CDR2 YFSETQ. This CDR3 reads CASSLGAGAETQYF. CDR3 DNA sequence: TGCGCCAGCAGCTTGGGTGCAGGGGCAGAGACCCAGTACTTC.

V gene TRBV28 combines with J gene TRBJ1-2; the match to TRBD1 covers 10 bases. The CDR3 is 13 amino acids. V lost 6 bases, J lost 8 bases, and 6 bases stayed unmatched. The germline V gene encodes CDR1 MDHEN and CDR2 SYDVKM. The CDR3 protein is CASRFAGQGGYTF. CDR3 DNA sequence: TGTGCCAGCAGGTTTGCGGGACAGGGGGGCTACACCTTC.